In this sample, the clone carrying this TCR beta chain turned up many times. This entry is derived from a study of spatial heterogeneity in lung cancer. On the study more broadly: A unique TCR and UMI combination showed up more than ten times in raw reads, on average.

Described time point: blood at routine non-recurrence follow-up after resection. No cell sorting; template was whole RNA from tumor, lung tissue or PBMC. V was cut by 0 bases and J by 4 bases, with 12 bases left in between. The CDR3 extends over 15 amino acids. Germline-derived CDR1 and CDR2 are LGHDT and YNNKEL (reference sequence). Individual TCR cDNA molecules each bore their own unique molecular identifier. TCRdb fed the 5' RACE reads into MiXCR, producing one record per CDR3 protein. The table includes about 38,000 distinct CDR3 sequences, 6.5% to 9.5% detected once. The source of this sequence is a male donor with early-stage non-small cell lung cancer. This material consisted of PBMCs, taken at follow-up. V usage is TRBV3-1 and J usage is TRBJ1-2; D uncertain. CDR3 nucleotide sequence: TGTGCCAGCAGCCAAGATCTAGAAACCTCCTATGGCTACACCTTC. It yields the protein CASSQDLETSYGYTF.